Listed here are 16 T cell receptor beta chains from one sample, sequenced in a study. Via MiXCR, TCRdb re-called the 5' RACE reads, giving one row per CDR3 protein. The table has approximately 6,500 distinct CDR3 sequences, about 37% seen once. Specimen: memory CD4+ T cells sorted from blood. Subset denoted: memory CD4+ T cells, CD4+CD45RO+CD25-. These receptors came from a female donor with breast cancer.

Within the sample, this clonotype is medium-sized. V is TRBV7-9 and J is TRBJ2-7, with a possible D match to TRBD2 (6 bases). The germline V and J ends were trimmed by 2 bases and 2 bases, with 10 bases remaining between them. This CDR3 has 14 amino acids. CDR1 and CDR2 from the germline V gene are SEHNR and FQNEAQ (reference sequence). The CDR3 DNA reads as TGTGCCAGCAGCTTACCGGGGGTCACCTACGAGCAGTACTTC. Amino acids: CASSLPGVTYEQYF.

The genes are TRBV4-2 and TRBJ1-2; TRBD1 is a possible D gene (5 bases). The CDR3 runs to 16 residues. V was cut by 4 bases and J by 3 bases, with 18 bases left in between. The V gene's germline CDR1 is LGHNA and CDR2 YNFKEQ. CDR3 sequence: CASSPGGNDRDYGYTF. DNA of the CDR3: TGTGCCAGCAGCCCGGGAGGGAACGACAGAGACTATGGCTACACCTTC.

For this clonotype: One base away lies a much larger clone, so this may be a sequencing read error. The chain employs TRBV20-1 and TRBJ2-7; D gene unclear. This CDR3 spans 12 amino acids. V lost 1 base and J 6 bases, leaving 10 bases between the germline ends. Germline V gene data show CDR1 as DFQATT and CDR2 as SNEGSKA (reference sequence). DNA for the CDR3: TGCAGTGCTAGAGCTAACGACTTCGAGCAGTACTTC. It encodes CSARANDFEQYF.

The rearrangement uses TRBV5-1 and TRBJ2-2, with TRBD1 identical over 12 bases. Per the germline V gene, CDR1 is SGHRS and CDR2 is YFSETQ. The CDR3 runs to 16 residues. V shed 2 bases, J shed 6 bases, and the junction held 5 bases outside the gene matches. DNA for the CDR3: TGCGCCAGCAGCTTCACCGGGACAGGGGGCCCCGGGGAGCTGTTTTTT. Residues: CASSFTGTGGPGELFF.

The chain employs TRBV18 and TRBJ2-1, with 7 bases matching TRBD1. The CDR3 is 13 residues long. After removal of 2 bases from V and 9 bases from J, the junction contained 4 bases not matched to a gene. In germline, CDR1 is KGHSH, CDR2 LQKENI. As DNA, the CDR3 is TGTGCCAGCTCACCAGACAGGGTCCTTGAGCAGTTCTTC. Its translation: CASSPDRVLEQFF.

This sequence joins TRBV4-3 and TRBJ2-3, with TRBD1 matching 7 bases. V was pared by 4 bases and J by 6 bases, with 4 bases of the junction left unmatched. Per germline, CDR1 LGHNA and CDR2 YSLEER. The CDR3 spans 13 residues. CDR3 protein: CASSRTGPDTQYF. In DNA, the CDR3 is TGCGCCAGCAGCCGGACAGGCCCCGATACGCAGTATTTT.

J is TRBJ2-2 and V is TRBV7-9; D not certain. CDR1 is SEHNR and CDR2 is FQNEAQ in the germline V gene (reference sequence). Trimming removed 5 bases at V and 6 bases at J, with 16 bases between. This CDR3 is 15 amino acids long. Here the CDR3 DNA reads TGTGCCAGCAGCCCAAGACTCCCAATGGCCGGGGAGCTGTTTTTT. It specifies CASSPRLPMAGELFF.

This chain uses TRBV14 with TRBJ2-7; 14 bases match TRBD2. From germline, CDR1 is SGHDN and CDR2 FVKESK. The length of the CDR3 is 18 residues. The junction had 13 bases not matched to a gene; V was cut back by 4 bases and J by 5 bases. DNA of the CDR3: TGTGCCAGCAGCCCCCCGCCGACTAGCGGGAGGGCCGGCGACGAGCAGTACTTC. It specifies CASSPPPTSGRAGDEQYF.

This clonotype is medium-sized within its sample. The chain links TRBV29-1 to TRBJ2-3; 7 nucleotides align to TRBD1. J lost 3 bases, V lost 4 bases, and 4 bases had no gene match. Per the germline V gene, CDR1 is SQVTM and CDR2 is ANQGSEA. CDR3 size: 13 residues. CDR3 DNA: TGCAGCGTTGGGGACAGTTCGACAGATACGCAGTATTTT. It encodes CSVGDSSTDTQYF.

CDR3 sequence reads: CSVDSPSGTEAFF. CDR3 bases: TGCAGCGTTGATTCGCCCAGCGGCACTGAAGCTTTCTTT. This chain connects TRBV29-1 to TRBJ1-1, with unresolved D. Germline loops: CDR1 SQVTM, CDR2 ANQGSEA. Trimming left V 3 bases short and J 4 bases short, with 12 bases between. The CDR3 is 13 amino acids. Full variable domain (outside the CDR3, taken from reference TRBV29-1 and TRBJ1-1): SAVISQKPSRDICQRGTSLTIQCQVDSQVTMMFWYRQQPGQSLTLIATANQGSEATYESGFVIDKFPISRPNLTFSTLTVSNMSPEDSSIYLCSVDSPSGTEAFFGQGTRLTVV.

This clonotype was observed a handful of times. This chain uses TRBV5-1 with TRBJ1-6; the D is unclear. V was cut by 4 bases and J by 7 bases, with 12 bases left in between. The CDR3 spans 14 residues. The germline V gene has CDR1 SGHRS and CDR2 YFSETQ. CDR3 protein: CASSSLDLNSPLHF. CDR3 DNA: TGCGCCAGCAGCAGCCTAGACCTCAATTCACCCCTCCACTTT.

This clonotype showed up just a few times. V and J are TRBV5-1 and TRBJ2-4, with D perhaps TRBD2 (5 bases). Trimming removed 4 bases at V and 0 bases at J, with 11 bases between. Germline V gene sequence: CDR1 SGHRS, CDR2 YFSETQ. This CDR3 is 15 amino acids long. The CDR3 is CASSPDGLAKNIQYF. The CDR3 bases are TGCGCCAGCAGCCCAGATGGACTAGCCAAAAACATTCAGTACTTC.

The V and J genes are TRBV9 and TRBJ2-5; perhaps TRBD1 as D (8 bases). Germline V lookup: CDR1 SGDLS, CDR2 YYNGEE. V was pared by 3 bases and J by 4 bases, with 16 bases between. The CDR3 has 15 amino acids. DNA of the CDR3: TGTGCCAGCAGCGATCGGACAGGGAGGGGAGAGACCCAGTACTTC. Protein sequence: CASSDRTGRGETQYF.

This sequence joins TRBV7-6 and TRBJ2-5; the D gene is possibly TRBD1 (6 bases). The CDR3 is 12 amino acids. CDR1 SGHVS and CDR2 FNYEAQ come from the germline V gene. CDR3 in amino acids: CVTRDTHETQYF. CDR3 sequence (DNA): TGTGTCACACGGGACACACATGAGACCCAGTACTTC.

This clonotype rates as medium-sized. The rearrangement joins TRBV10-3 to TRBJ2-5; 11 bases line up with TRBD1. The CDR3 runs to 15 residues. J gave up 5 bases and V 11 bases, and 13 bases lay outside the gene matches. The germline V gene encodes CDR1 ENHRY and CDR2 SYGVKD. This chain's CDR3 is CAATPGQGASETQYF. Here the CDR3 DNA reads TGTGCCGCAACCCCAGGACAGGGGGCAAGTGAGACCCAGTACTTC.

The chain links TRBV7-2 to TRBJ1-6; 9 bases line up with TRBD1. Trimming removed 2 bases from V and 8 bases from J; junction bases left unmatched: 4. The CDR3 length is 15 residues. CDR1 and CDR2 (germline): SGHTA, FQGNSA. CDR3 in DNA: TGTGCCAGCAGCTTAAAGGGGACAGGGTATTCACCCCTCCACTTT. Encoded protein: CASSLKGTGYSPLHF.